These 3 T cell receptor beta chains share one sample of origin, sequenced in a study of T-cell memory formation after mild COVID-19 (dated by TCRdb to the early 2020s). The library relied on 5' RACE. The listed sequencing device is Illumina NovaSeq 6000. TCRdb redid the processing of the public reads, applying fastp at Q25 and MiXCR, and retained in-frame beta chains. Rows matching on CDR3 protein sequence are summarized as one entry with the most common DNA and genes. The sample table contains about 190,000 distinct CDR3 sequences; only one count was recorded for around 18% of them. 2.4% of the sample goes to the ten largest clones. The sequenced sample consisted of PBMCs or a T cell subset sorted from them (not recorded which). The receptors come from an adult woman who had mild COVID-19 (a few samples of this study predate the infection). The sample titles of this study are shuffled in the database, so cell type and time point are left out; the donor was told from shared clones.

V is TRBV7-2 and J is TRBJ1-2; the D gene is possibly TRBD1 (6 bases). The CDR3 totals 14 residues. Germline V gene sequence: CDR1 SGHTA, CDR2 FQGNSA. Trimming removed 3 bases at V and 4 bases at J, with 12 bases between. The CDR3, as DNA: TGTGCCAGCAGCTTTTCCCAGGGGAGCTATGGCTACACCTTC. Translation gives CASSFSQGSYGYTF. The whole variable domain, filled in from reference TRBV7-2 and TRBJ1-2, reads GAGVSQSPSNKVTEKGKDVELRCDPISGHTALYWYRQSLGQGLEFLIYFQGNSAPDKSGLPSDRFSAERTGGSVSTLTIQRTQQEDSAVYLCASSFSQGSYGYTFGSGTRLTVV.

This clonotype was detected a few times. The rearrangement links TRBV6-5 to TRBJ1-5; 7 bases fit TRBD1. V was pared by 7 bases and J by 4 bases, with 4 bases of the junction left unmatched. CDR1 is MNHEY, CDR2 SVGAGI, per germline. The CDR3 runs to 13 residues. This CDR3 reads CASNLQGNQPQHF. CDR3 coding DNA: TGTGCCAGCAATCTACAGGGGAATCAGCCCCAGCATTTT.

In this sample, this clonotype turned up a few times. The gene calls are TRBV5-4 and TRBJ2-3; 8 bases fit TRBD1. V lost 4 bases, J lost 2 bases, and 9 bases stayed unmatched. Looked up from germline, CDR1 is SGHNT and CDR2 is YYREEE (reference sequence). CDR3 length: 16 residues. The CDR3: CASSRPGQGPTDTQYF. The CDR3, as DNA: TGTGCCAGCAGCCGACCTGGACAGGGTCCCACAGATACGCAGTATTTT. The variable domain in full, with the rest retrieved from reference TRBV5-4 and TRBJ2-3, is ETGVTQSPTHLIKTRGQQVTLRCSSQSGHNTVSWYQQALGQGPQFIFQYYREEENGRGNFPPRFSGLQFPNYSSELNVNALELDDSALYLCASSRPGQGPTDTQYFGPGTRLTVL.